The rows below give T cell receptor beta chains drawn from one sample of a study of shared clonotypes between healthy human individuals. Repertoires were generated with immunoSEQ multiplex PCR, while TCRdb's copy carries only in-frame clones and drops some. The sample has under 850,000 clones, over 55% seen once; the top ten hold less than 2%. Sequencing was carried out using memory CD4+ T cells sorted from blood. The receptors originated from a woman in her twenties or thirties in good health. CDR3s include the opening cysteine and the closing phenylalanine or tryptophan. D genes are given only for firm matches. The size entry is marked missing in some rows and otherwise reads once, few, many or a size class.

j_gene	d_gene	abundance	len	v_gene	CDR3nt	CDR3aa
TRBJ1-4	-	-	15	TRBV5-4	TGTGCCAGCAGCTTGGCGACAGGTCGGGACGAAAAACTGTTTTTT	CASSLATGRDEKLFF
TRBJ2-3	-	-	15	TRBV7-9	TGTGCCAGCAGCCCCGTAGGATCCTCGGAAGATACGCAGTATTTT	CASSPVGSSEDTQYF
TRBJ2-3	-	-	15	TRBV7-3	TGTGCCAGCAGTTCCTTCACACAGGGCTCAGATACGCAGTATTTT	CASSSFTQGSDTQYF
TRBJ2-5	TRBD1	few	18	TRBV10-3	TGTGCCATCAGTGAGCACGGACAGGGAACTGACAACAACGATGCCCAGTACTTC	CAISEHGQGTDNNDAQYF
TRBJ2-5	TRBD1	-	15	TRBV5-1	TGCGCCAGCAGCCCCGGACAGGCTATACAAGAGACCCAGTACTTC	CASSPGQAIQETQYF
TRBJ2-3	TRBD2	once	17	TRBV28	TGTGCCAGCAGTTCCGCAATTAGCGGGGGGCCCACAGATACGCAGTATTTT	CASSSAISGGPTDTQYF
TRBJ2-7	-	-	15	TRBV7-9	TGTGCCAGCAGCTTAAGGGTACAACAAAAATACGAGCAGTACTTC	CASSLRVQQKYEQYF
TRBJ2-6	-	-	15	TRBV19	TGTGCCAGTAGTATAAGTGCCTCTGCGGCCAACGTCCTGACTTTC	CASSISASAANVLTF
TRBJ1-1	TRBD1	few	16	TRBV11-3	TGTGCCAGCAGCTTAGGGGGGCAGGGGGAGAACACTGAAGCTTTCTTT	CASSLGGQGENTEAFF
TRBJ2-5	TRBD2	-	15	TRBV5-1	TGCGCCAGCGGAGAGACTAGCGGAGGACAAGAGACCCAGTACTTC	CASGETSGGQETQYF
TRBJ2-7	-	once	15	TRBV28	TGTGCCAGCAGCACCCGGGGGGCCTCCGGGTACGAGCAGTACTTC	CASSTRGASGYEQYF
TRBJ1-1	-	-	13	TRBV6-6	TGTGCCAGCATGGAGGCGATAAACACTGAAGCTTTCTTT	CASMEAINTEAFF
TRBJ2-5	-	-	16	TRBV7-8	TGTGCCAGCAGCTTAGTCCTGGTGCTGACTCAAGAGACCCAGTACTTC	CASSLVLVLTQETQYF
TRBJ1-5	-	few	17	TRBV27	TGTGCCAGCAGTTTGTCTGGCGCCAGTTGGGGCAATCAGCCCCAGCATTTT	CASSLSGASWGNQPQHF
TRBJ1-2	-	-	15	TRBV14	TGTGCCAGCAGCCAGAACGTGGGACCGCGTTATGGCTACACCTTC	CASSQNVGPRYGYTF
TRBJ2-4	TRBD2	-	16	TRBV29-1	TGCAGCGCCATCGGGACTAGCGGGATATCTAAAAACATTCAGTACTTC	CSAIGTSGISKNIQYF
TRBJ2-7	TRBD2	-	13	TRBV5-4	TGTGCCAGCAGCTTTGGGACTAACTACGAGCAGTACTTC	CASSFGTNYEQYF
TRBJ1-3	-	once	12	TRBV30	TGTGCCTGGACGGTCTCTGGAAACACCATATATTTT	CAWTVSGNTIYF
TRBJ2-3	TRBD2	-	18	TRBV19	TGTGCCAGTAGTATACCTTCGGGCGGGAGTATTTATGCAGATACGCAGTATTTT	CASSIPSGGSIYADTQYF
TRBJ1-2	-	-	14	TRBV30	TGTGCCTGGATCAGGGCGGGGGCCAGCTATGGCTACACCTTC	CAWIRAGASYGYTF
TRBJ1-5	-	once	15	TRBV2	TGTGCCAGCAGGCTGAACGGGGCTAGCAATCAGCCCCAGCATTTT	CASRLNGASNQPQHF
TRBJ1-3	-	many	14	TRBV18	TGTGCCAGCTCACCATTGAACTCTGGAAACACCATATATTTT	CASSPLNSGNTIYF
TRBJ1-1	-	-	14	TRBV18	TGTGCCAGCTCACGGGACGGCCTGAACACTGAAGCTTTCTTT	CASSRDGLNTEAFF
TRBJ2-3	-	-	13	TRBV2	TGTGCCAGCAGCGGGCCCCCCCCAGATACGCAGTATTTT	CASSGPPPDTQYF
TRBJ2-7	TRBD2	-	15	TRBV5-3	TGTGCCAGAAGCTTGTTTAGCGGGTGCCAGCACGAGCAGTACTTC	CARSLFSGCQHEQYF
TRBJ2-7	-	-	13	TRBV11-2	TGTGCCAGCAGCTTAGACCTAGTCTACGAGCAGTACTTC	CASSLDLVYEQYF
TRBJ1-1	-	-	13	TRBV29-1	TGCAGCGTTCAGACTACTCGGGTCACTGAAGCTTTCTTT	CSVQTTRVTEAFF
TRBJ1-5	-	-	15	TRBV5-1	TGCGCCAGCAGCTTAGACGGTAATAGCAATCAGCCCCAGCATTTT	CASSLDGNSNQPQHF
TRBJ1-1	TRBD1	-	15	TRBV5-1	TGCGCCAGCAGCACCGGGACAGGGCGGAGGACTGAAGCTTTCTTT	CASSTGTGRRTEAFF
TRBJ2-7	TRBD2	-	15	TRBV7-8	TGTGCCAGCAGTCCGACTAGCGCGCTCTCCTACGAGCAGTACTTC	CASSPTSALSYEQYF
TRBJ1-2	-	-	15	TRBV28	TGTGCCAGCAGGGGGACGGCCGTAGACCTGAATGGCTACACCTTC	CASRGTAVDLNGYTF
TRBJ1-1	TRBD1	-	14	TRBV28	TGTGCCAGCCCCCCCGACAGGGTGGTCACTGAAGCTTTCTTT	CASPPDRVVTEAFF
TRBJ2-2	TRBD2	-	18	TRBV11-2	TGTGCCAGCCGCCCGATTGTTAGGGCTAGCGGGAACACCGGGGAGCTGTTTTTT	CASRPIVRASGNTGELFF
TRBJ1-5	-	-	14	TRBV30	TGTGCCTGGAGGCAGCCAGGGCGCAATCAGCCCCAGCATTTT	CAWRQPGRNQPQHF
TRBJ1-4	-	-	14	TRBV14	TGTGCCAGCAGCCAACAGATTACTAATGAAAAACTGTTTTTT	CASSQQITNEKLFF
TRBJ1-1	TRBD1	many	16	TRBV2	TGTGCCAGCAGTACCGGGACAGGGGGCGGTTTAGGTGAAGCTTTCTTT	CASSTGTGGGLGEAFF
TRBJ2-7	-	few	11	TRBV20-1	TGCAGTGCTAGTCCTCTCTACGAGCAGTACTTC	CSASPLYEQYF
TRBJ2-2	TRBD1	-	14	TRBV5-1	TGCGCCAGCAGCACGGGACAGGGGATGCGGGAGCTGTTTTTT	CASSTGQGMRELFF
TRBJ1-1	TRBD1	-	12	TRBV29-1	TGCAGCGGCGAACAGGGGGGGACTGAAGCTTTCTTT	CSGEQGGTEAFF
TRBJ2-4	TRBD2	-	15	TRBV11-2	TGTGCCAGCAGCTCTAGACTAGCGGCAAGTAACATTCAGTACTTC	CASSSRLAASNIQYF
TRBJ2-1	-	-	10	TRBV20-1	TGCAGTGCTACCGGAAATGAGCAGTTCTTC	CSATGNEQFF
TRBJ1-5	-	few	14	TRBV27	TGTGCCAGCAGTTTACAGAATAGCAATCAGCCCCAGCATTTT	CASSLQNSNQPQHF
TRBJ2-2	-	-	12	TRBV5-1	TGCGCCAGCAGCTTGGCCTTCAGGGAGCTGTTTTTT	CASSLAFRELFF
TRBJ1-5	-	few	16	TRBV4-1	TGCGCCAGCAGCCAAGATGCTGGGGGATGGGATCAGCCCCAGCATTTT	CASSQDAGGWDQPQHF
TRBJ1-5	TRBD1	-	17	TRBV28	TGTGCCAGCAGTAGAAATCCGGGACAGGGTGATAAGCGGCCCCAGCATTTT	CASSRNPGQGDKRPQHF
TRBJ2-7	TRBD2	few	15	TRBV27	TGTGCCAGCAGTTTAAAGGCGGGAGGGGGCTACGAGCAGTACTTC	CASSLKAGGGYEQYF
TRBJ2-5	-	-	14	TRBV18	TGTGCCAGCTCACCAAACAGGTCAGGGGAGACCCAGTACTTC	CASSPNRSGETQYF
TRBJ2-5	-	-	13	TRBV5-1	TGCGCCAGCAGCTTGGCTGTGTCGGGGACCCAGTACTTC	CASSLAVSGTQYF
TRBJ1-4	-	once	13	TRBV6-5	TGTGCCACCGCGAGGGGGGCGACTGAAAAACTGTTTTTT	CATARGATEKLFF
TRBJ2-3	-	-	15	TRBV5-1	TGCGCCAGCCGAGAGTCGGGGGGCGGCACAGATACGCAGTATTTT	CASRESGGGTDTQYF
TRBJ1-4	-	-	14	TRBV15	TGTGCCACCAGCAGAGACATGGGGAATGAAAAACTGTTTTTT	CATSRDMGNEKLFF
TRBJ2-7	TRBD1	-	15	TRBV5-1	TGCGCCAGCAGCCCGAGACAGGGGGCGCGGTACGAGCAGTACTTC	CASSPRQGARYEQYF
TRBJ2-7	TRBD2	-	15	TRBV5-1	TGCGCCAGCAGCGATCGGACTAGCGCCTCCTACGAGCAGTACTTC	CASSDRTSASYEQYF